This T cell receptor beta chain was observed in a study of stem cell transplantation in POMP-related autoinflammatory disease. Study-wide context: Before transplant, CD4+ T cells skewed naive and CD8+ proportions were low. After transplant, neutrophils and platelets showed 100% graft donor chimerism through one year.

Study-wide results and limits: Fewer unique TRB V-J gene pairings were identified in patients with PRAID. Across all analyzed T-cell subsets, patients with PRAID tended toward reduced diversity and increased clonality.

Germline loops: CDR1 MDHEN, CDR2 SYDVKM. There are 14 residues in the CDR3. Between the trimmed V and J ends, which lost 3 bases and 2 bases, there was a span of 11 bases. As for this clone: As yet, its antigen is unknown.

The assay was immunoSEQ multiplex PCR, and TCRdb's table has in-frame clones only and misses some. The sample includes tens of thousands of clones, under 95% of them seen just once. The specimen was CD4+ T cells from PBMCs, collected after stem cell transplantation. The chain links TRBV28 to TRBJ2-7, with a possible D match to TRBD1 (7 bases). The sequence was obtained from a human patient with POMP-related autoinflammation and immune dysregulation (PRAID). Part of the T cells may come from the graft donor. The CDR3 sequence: CASSFSGGPYEQYF. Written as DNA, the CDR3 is TGTGCCAGCAGTTTTTCAGGGGGGCCCTACGAGCAGTACTTC. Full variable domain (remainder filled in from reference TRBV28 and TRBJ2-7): DVKVTQSSRYLVKRTGEKVFLECVQDMDHENMFWYRQDPGLGLRLIYFSYDVKMKEKGDIPEGYSVSREKKERFSLILESASTNQTSMYLCASSFSGGPYEQYFGPGTRLTVT.